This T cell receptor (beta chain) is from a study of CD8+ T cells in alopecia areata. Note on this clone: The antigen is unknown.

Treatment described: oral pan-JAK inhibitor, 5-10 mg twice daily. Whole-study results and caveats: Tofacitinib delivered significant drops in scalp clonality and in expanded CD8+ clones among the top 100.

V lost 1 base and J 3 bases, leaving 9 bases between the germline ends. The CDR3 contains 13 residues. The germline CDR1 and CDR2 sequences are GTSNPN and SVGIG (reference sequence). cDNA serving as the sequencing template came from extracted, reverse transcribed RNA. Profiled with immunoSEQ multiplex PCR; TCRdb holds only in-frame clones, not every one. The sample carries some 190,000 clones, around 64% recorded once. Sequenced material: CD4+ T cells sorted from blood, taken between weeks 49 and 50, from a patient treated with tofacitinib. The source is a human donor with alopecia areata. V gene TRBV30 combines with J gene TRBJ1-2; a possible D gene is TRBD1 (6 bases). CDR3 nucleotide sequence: TGTGCCTGGAGTGCAGGGGAACACTATGGCTACACCTTC. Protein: CAWSAGEHYGYTF.